The subject of this entry is one TCR beta chain. Its target is unknown. This record comes from a study of cytomegalovirus exposure and HLA in healthy donors. About the study: Earlier, roughly 120 million unique TCR beta sequences were recovered from roughly 200 million T cells by an analysis.

After removal of 7 bases from V and 14 bases from J, the junction contained 19 bases not matched to a gene. From germline, CDR1 is MNHEY and CDR2 SVGAGI. The CDR3 is made up of 15 amino acids. PCR was performed using 60 Vbeta and 13 Jbeta primers. Generated by immunoSEQ multiplex PCR, the TCRdb table keeps only in-frame clones and is missing some. The sample holds around 200,000 clones, about four fifths seen once. General study findings and limits: Confirmation was obtained in vitro that a few CMV-associated chains are specific for CMV antigens. Later genetic work tied a missense DCLRE1C variant to beta-chain V and J trimming.

The V call is TRBV6-5, the J call TRBJ2-3; 9 nucleotides match TRBD2. The sequence was collected from a man aged 45-65 years in good health and CMV-seronegative. The sample taken for sequencing was PBMCs. The CDR3 protein is CASIQGTSSSGRWYF. In nucleotides, the CDR3 is TGTGCCAGCATCCAAGGGACTAGCTCCTCTGGGCGGTGGTATTTT.